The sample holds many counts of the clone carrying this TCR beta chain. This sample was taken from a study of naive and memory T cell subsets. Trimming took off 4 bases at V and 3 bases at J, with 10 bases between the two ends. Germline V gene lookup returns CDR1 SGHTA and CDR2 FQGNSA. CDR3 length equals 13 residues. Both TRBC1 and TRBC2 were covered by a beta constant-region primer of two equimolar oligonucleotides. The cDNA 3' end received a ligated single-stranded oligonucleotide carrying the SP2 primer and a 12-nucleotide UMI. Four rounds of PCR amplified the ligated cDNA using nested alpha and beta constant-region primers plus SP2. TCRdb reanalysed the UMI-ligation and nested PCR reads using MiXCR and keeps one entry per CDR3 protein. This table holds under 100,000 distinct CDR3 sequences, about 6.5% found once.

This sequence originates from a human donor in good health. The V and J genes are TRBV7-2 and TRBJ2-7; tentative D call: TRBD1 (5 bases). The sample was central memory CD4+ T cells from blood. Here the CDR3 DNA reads TGTGCCAGCAGCTACCAGGGCGGCTACGAGCAGTACTTC. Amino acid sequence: CASSYQGGYEQYF.